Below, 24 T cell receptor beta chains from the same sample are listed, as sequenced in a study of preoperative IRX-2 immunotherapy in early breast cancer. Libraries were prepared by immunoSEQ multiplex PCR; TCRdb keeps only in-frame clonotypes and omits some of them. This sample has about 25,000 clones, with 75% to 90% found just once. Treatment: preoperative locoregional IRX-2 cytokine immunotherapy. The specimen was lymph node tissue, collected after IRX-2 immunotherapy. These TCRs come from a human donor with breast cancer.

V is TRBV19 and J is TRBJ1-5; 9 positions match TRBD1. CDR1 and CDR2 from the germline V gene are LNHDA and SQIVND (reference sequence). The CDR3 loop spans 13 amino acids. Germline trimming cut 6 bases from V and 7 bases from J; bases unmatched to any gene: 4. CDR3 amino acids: CASSRTGVQPQHF. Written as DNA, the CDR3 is TGTGCCAGTAGCCGGACAGGGGTGCAGCCCCAGCATTTT.

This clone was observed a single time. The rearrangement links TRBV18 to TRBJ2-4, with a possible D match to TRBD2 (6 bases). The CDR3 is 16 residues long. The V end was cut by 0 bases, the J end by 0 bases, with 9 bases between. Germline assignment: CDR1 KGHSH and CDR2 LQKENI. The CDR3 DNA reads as TGTGCCAGCTCACCACCTAGCGGTGGAGCCAAAAACATTCAGTACTTC. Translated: CASSPPSGGAKNIQYF. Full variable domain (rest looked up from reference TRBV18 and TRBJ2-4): NAGVMQNPRHLVRRRGQEARLRCSPMKGHSHVYWYRQLPEEGLKFMVYLQKENIIDESGMPKERFSAEFPKEGPSILRIQQVVRGDSAAYFCASSPPSGGAKNIQYFGAGTRLSVL.

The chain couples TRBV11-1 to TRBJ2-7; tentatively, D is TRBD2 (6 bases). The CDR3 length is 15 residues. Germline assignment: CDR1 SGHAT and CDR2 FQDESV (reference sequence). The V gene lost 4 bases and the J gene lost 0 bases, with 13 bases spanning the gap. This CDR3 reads CASSSRGILSYEQYF. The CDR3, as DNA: TGTGCCAGCAGCTCACGGGGGATTCTCTCCTACGAGCAGTACTTC.

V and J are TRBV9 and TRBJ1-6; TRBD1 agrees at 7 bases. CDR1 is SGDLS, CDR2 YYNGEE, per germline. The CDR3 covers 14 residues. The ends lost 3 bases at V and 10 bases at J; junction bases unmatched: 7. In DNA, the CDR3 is TGTGCCAGCAGCGCCGAGGGACAGCTCTCACCCCTCCACTTT. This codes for CASSAEGQLSPLHF.

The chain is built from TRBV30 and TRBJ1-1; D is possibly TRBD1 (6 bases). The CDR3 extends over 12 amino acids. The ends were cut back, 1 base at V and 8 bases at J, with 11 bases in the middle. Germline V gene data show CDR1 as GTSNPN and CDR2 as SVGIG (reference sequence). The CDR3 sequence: CAWSAQGREAFF. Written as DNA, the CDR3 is TGTGCCTGGAGTGCACAGGGTCGGGAAGCTTTCTTT.

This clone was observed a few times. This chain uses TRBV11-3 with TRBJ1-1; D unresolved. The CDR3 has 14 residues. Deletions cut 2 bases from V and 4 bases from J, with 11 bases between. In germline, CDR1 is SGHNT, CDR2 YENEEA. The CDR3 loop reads CASSLNLGSTEAFF. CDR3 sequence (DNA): TGTGCCAGCAGCTTAAATCTGGGTTCCACTGAAGCTTTCTTT.

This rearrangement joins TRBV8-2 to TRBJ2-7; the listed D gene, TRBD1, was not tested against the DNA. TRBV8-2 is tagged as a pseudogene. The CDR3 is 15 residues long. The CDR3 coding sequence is TGTGCCAGCAGTCGGCCCGGGACAGGGTCGTACGAGCAGTACTTC. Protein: CASSRPGTGSYEQYF.

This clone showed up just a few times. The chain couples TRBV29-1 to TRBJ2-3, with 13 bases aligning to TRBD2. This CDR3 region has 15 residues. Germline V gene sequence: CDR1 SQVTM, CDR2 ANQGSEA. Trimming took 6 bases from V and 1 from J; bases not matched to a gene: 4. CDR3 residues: CSVWTSGGRTDTQYF. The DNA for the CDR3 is TGCAGCGTGTGGACTAGCGGGGGCCGCACAGATACGCAGTATTTT.

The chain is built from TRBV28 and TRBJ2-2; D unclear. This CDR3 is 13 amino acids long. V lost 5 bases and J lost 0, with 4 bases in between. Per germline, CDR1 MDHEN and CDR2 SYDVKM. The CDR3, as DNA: TGTGCCAGCAGTATAACGAACACCGGGGAGCTGTTTTTT. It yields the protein CASSITNTGELFF.

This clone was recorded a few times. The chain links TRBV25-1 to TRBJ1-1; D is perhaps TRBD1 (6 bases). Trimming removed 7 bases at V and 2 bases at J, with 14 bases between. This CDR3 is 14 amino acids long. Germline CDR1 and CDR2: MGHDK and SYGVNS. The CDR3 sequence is CASTRRGLNTEAFF. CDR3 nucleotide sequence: TGTGCCAGCACCCGCAGGGGACTTAACACTGAAGCTTTCTTT. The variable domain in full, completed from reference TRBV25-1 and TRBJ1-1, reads EADIYQTPRYLVIGTGKKITLECSQTMGHDKMYWYQQDPGMELHLIHYSYGVNSTEKGDLSSESTVSRIRTEHFPLTLESARPSHTSQYLCASTRRGLNTEAFFGQGTRLTVV.

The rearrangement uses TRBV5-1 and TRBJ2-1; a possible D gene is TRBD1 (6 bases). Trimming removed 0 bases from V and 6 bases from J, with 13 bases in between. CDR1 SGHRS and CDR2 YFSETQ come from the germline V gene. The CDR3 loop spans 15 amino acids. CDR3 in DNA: TGCGCCAGCAGCTTGGGGTCAGGGGTGGCCAATGAGCAGTTCTTC. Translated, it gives CASSLGSGVANEQFF.

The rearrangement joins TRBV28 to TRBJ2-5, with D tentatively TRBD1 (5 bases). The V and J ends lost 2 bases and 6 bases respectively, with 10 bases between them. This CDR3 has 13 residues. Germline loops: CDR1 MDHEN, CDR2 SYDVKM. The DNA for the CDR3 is TGTGCCAGCAGTTTAAATGGGGCGAAGACCCAGTACTTC. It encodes CASSLNGAKTQYF.

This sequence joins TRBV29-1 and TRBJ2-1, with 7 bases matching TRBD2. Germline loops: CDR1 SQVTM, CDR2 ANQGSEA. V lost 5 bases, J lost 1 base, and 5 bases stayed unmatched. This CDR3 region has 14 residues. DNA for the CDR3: TGCAGCGTTAGTCTTAGCGGGTCCTACAATGAGCAGTTCTTC. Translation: CSVSLSGSYNEQFF.

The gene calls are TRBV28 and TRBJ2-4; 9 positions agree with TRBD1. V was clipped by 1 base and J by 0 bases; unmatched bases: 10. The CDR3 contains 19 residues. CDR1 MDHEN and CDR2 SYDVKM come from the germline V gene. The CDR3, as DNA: TGTGCCAGCAGTTTATCGTCGGGACAGGGCTTCGCAGCCAAAAACATTCAGTACTTC. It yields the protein CASSLSSGQGFAAKNIQYF.

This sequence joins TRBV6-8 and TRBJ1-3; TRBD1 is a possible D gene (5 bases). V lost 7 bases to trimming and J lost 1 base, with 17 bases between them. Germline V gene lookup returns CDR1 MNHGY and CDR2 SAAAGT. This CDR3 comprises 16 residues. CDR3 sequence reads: CASTPGDRRSGNTIYF. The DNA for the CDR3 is TGTGCCAGCACCCCCGGGGACCGACGGTCTGGAAACACCATATATTTT.

The CDR3 DNA sequence: TGTGCCAGCCTACGCTCAGGGGACACTGAAGCTTTCTTT. Translated: CASLRSGDTEAFF. V usage is TRBV7-2 and J usage is TRBJ1-1; possible D gene TRBD1, 6 bases. The V gene lost 8 bases and the J gene lost 3 bases, with 13 bases spanning the gap. The CDR3 is 13 residues long. Germline V gives CDR1 SGHTA, CDR2 FQGNSA.

The CDR3 DNA follows: TGTGCCAGCAGCTTAGGGCAGGGGTTGACCTATGGCTACACCTTC. It translates to CASSLGQGLTYGYTF. V and J are TRBV11-3 and TRBJ1-2; perhaps TRBD1 as D (6 bases). The CDR3 runs to 15 residues. V lost 1 base and J 4 bases, leaving 13 bases between the germline ends. From germline, CDR1 is SGHNT and CDR2 YENEEA.

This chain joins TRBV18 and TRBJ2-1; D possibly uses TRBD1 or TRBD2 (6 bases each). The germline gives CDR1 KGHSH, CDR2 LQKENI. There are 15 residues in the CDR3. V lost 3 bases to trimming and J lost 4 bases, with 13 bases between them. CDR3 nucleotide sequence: TGTGCCAGCTCACCTCCGGGGGCAGAATACAATGAGCAGTTCTTC. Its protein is CASSPPGAEYNEQFF.

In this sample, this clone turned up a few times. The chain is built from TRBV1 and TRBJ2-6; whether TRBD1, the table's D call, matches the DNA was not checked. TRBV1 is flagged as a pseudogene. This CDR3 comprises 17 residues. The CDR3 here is CASSLQDSPSGANVLTF. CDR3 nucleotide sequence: TGCGCCAGCAGCCTTCAGGACAGCCCCTCTGGGGCCAACGTCCTGACTTTC.

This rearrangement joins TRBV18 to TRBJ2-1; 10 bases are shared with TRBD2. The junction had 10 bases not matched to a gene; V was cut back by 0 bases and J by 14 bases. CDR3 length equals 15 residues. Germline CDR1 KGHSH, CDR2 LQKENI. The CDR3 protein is CASSPPGSGGAYKFF. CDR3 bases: TGTGCCAGCTCACCACCCGGGAGCGGGGGGGCCTATAAGTTCTTC.

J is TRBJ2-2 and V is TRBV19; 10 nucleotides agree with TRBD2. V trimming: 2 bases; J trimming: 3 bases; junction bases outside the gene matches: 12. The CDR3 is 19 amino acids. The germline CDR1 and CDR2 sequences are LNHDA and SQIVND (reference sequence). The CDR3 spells CASSIRFQRGGRDTGELFF. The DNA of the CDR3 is TGTGCCAGTAGTATAAGGTTCCAGCGGGGGGGCCGGGACACCGGGGAGCTGTTTTTT.

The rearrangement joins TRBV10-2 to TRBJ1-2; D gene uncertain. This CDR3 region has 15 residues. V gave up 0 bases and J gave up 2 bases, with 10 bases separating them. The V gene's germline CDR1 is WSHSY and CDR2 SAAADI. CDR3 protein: CASSESGRWNYGYTF. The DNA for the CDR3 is TGCGCCAGCAGTGAGTCGGGGAGATGGAACTATGGCTACACCTTC.

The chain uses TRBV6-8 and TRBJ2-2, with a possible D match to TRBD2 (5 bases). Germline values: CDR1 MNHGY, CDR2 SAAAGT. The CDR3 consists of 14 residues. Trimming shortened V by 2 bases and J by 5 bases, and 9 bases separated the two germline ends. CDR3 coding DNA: TGTGCCAGCAGTTACAATCCGGGGACCGGGGAGCTGTTTTTT. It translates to CASSYNPGTGELFF.

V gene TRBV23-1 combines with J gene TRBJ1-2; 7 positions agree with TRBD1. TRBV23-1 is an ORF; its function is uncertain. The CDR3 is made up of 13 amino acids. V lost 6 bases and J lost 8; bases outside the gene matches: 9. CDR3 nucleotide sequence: TGCGCCAGCAGGATCAACAGGGGTGAAGGCTACACCTTC. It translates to CASRINRGEGYTF.